This record concerns one TCR beta chain sequence. Produced via immunoSEQ multiplex PCR; TCRdb's table is partial and in-frame only. In the table there are 35,000 to 50,000 clones, 75% to 90% of which are singletons. The sample comes from a study of blood T cell repertoires in COVID-19. V dropped 3 bases and J dropped 4 bases, with 15 bases sitting between them. The CDR3 spans 15 residues. Germline V gives CDR1 KGHSH, CDR2 LQKENI. The clonotype comes from a man in his 60s with acute or convalescent COVID-19. Sequencing was performed on peripheral blood. The V gene is TRBV18, the J gene TRBJ1-1; D possibly corresponds to TRBD1 (5 bases). The CDR3 sequence is CASSPPLGRRTEAFF. CDR3 nucleotide sequence: TGTGCCAGCTCACCGCCTCTGGGGCGGCGCACTGAAGCTTTCTTT.